Each of the 30 T cell receptor beta chains below was sequenced from the same sample in a study of chemoradiotherapy in HPV16-positive cancers. Only in-frame clones appear in the TCRdb table, and some are missing; sequencing was by immunoSEQ multiplex PCR. The sample carries approximately 20,000 clones, around nine tenths recorded once. The sequencing here drew on blood, taken from a patient who underwent chemoradiotherapy. The receptors originated from a human donor with HPV-associated anogenital cancer.

This chain links TRBV9 with TRBJ2-7, with 11 bases lining up with TRBD1. The CDR3 length is 16 residues. Losses at the gene ends were 4 bases for V and 0 bases for J; bases not matched to a gene: 6. Germline values: CDR1 SGDLS, CDR2 YYNGEE. The CDR3 nucleotides are TGTGCCAGCAGCAGAAGGGACAGGGGGAGCTCCTACGAGCAGTACGTC. It yields the protein CASSRRDRGSSYEQYV.

The chain is built from TRBV13 and TRBJ2-3, with TRBD2 identical over 12 bases. The CDR3 has 18 residues. Losses at the gene ends were 5 bases for V and 0 bases for J; bases not matched to a gene: 9. Germline-derived CDR1 and CDR2 are PRHDT and FYEKMQ (reference sequence). CDR3 residues: CASSLGTSGFSSTDTQYF. The CDR3 DNA is TGTGCCAGCAGCCTCGGGACTAGCGGGTTTTCCAGCACAGATACGCAGTATTTT.

CDR3 bases: TGTGCCAGAAGTGGAGGGGACACGCCCTACTACGAGCAGTACGTC. Translation gives CARSGGDTPYYEQYV. The chain has TRBV5-3 and TRBJ2-7; D is possibly TRBD1 or TRBD2 (6 bases each). TRBV5-3 is given ORF status, its function remaining uncertain. Deletions cut 5 bases from V and 3 bases from J, with 18 bases between. There are 15 residues in the CDR3.

This clone was seen once. V is TRBV9 and J is TRBJ1-2; 9 bases align to TRBD1. V shed 6 bases, J shed 4 bases, and the junction held 13 bases outside the gene matches. Germline V gene lookup returns CDR1 SGDLS and CDR2 YYNGEE. The CDR3 runs to 16 residues. In nucleotides, the CDR3 is TGTGCCAGCACACCGGGACAGGGTGGGGAGGGCTATGGCTACACCTTC. It specifies CASTPGQGGEGYGYTF.

This chain links TRBV11-2 with TRBJ1-6; D ambiguous. Trimming took off 2 bases at V and 5 bases at J, with 10 bases between the two ends. In germline, CDR1 is SGHAT, CDR2 FQNNGV. The CDR3 length is 15 residues. The CDR3, as DNA: TGTGCCAGCAGCTTAAGTATGCAGGATAATTCACCCCTCCACTTT. Protein: CASSLSMQDNSPLHF.

The V gene is TRBV19, the J gene TRBJ1-6, with TRBD1 as a possible D gene (5 bases). Trimming took off 3 bases at V and 7 bases at J, with 7 bases between the two ends. This CDR3 region has 13 residues. Per the germline V gene, CDR1 is LNHDA and CDR2 is SQIVND (reference sequence). DNA for the CDR3: TGTGCCAGTAGTATGCAGGGAAATTCACCCCTCCACTTT. It codes for CASSMQGNSPLHF.

This CDR3 is CASSLAASGGKTYEQYF. DNA of the CDR3: TGCGCCAGCAGCTTGGCTGCGAGCGGGGGGAAGACTTACGAGCAGTACTTC. The chain carries TRBV5-1 and TRBJ2-7, with 9 bases that match TRBD2. The CDR3 has 17 amino acids. Germline CDR1 SGHRS, CDR2 YFSETQ. V gave up 0 bases and J gave up 4 bases; unmatched junction bases: 11. The whole variable domain, filled in from reference TRBV5-1 and TRBJ2-7, reads KAGVTQTPRYLIKTRGQQVTLSCSPISGHRSVSWYQQTPGQGLQFLFEYFSETQRNKGNFPGRFSGRQFSNSRSEMNVSTLELGDSALYLCASSLAASGGKTYEQYFGPGTRLTVT.

V and J are TRBV4-2 and TRBJ2-5; TRBD2 matches 14 bases. Germline values: CDR1 LGHNA, CDR2 YNFKEQ. This CDR3 is built from 20 residues. The ends lost 0 bases at V and 1 base at J; junction bases unmatched: 10. Here the CDR3 DNA reads TGTGCCAGCAGCCAAGATCGACTAGCGGGGGGGCCGGGCCGCCAAGAGACCCAGTACTTC. Its translation: CASSQDRLAGGPGRQETQYF.

The V gene is TRBV5-1, the J gene TRBJ1-3; 9 nucleotides match TRBD1. The CDR3 loop spans 13 amino acids. Germline loops: CDR1 SGHRS, CDR2 YFSETQ. The J segment lost 8 bases and the V segment lost 4 bases, leaving 4 bases of the junction unmatched. In DNA form, the CDR3 reads TGCGCCAGCAGCCTATGGACAGGGGACACCATATATTTT. It is translated as CASSLWTGDTIYF.

CDR3 protein: CASSPRATKQGNGYTF. The CDR3 DNA follows: TGCGCCAGCAGCCCCAGGGCCACCAAACAGGGAAATGGCTACACCTTC. The chain links TRBV5-1 to TRBJ1-2, with a tentative D call TRBD1 (6 bases). Deletions cut 4 bases from V and 6 bases from J, with 22 bases between. CDR3 length: 16 amino acids. Per the germline V gene, CDR1 is SGHRS and CDR2 is YFSETQ.

The genes are TRBV15 and TRBJ2-7; D might be TRBD1 (6 bases). V was cut by 0 bases and J by 3 bases, with 21 bases left in between. Germline-derived CDR1 and CDR2 are LNHNV and YYDKDF (reference sequence). The CDR3 length is 18 residues. CDR3 sequence (DNA): TGTGCCACCAGCAGAGATCAGGTCAACAGGGAAGGGAGCTACGAGCAGTACTTC. Protein product: CATSRDQVNREGSYEQYF.

The chain couples TRBV2 to TRBJ2-5; D gene unclear. The germline CDR1 and CDR2 sequences are SNHLY and FYNNEI. The germline V and J ends were trimmed by 3 bases and 2 bases, with 13 bases remaining between them. The CDR3 is 15 amino acids. The CDR3 bases are TGTGCCAGCAGTGATAGGCAGAAAAGACAAGAGACCCAGTACTTC. It codes for CASSDRQKRQETQYF.

V gene TRBV7-6 combines with J gene TRBJ2-5; 7 bases are a match to TRBD2. Matching the DNA end better, TRBJ2-7 makes the J call doubtful. Germline assignment: CDR1 SGHVS and CDR2 FNYEAQ. There are 16 residues in the CDR3. The CDR3 spells CASSLIGSAGAYEQYF. The CDR3 bases are TGTGCCAGCAGCTTAATCGGGTCGGCGGGGGCCTACGAGCAGTACTTC.

The rearrangement uses TRBV5-6 and TRBJ2-3; no clear D gene. This CDR3 spans 15 amino acids. Germline CDR1 reads SGHDT; CDR2 reads YYEEEE. Trimming left V 5 bases short and J 0 bases short, with 13 bases between. The CDR3 coding sequence is TGTGCCAGCAGTCCGGACCCAAGGAGCACAGATACGCAGTATTTT. It yields the protein CASSPDPRSTDTQYF.

CDR3 nucleotides: TGTGCCAGCAGAGGCGCCGTACCCCCCTACGAGCAGTACGTC. This sequence encodes CASRGAVPPYEQYV. V is TRBV6-1 and J is TRBJ2-7; D is unclear. The germline V and J ends were trimmed by 6 bases and 2 bases, with 14 bases remaining between them. Germline V gives CDR1 MNHNS, CDR2 SASEGT. CDR3 length: 14 amino acids.

This chain uses TRBV2 with TRBJ2-5; 9 bases line up with TRBD2. The junction had 6 bases not matched to a gene; V was cut back by 9 bases and J by 4 bases. The V gene's germline CDR1 is SNHLY and CDR2 FYNNEI. The CDR3 consists of 13 residues. The CDR3 DNA sequence: TGTGCCAGGGGGCTAGCGGGGCGAGAGACCCAGTACTTC. This translates into CARGLAGRETQYF.

J is TRBJ1-3 and V is TRBV29-1; tentatively, D is TRBD1 (5 bases). In germline, CDR1 is SQVTM, CDR2 ANQGSEA. There are 14 residues in the CDR3. The germline V and J ends were trimmed by 4 bases and 2 bases, with 12 bases remaining between them. CDR3 DNA: TGCAGCGTTGGTTCTGGGACGGCTGGAAACACCATATATTTT. It specifies CSVGSGTAGNTIYF.

V and J are TRBV18 and TRBJ2-5, with TRBD1 identical over 7 bases. The J segment lost 5 bases and the V segment lost 1 base, leaving 4 bases of the junction unmatched. The CDR3 is 14 amino acids. Germline lookup yields CDR1 KGHSH and CDR2 LQKENI. CDR3 residues: CASSPQGARETQYF. CDR3 sequence (DNA): TGTGCCAGCTCACCACAGGGGGCACGGGAGACCCAGTACTTC.

This chain uses TRBV6-1 with TRBJ1-5; D not resolved. Germline V gives CDR1 MNHNS, CDR2 SASEGT. This CDR3 region has 12 residues. Deletions cut 8 bases from V and 4 bases from J, with 9 bases between. The CDR3 spells CASVYGNQPQHF. Written as DNA, the CDR3 is TGTGCCAGCGTCTACGGAAATCAGCCCCAGCATTTT.

V usage is TRBV30 and J usage is TRBJ1-2; a weak D match, TRBD1 (5 bases). The CDR3 is made up of 12 amino acids. Germline CDR1 reads GTSNPN; CDR2 reads SVGIG (reference sequence). Trimming left V 3 bases short and J 6 bases short, with 11 bases between. Here the CDR3 DNA reads TGTGCCTGGAGCTCGGGACCTCATGGCTACACCTTC. Encoded protein: CAWSSGPHGYTF.

V is TRBV5-1 and J is TRBJ1-1; 7 bases line up with TRBD1. The CDR3 sequence is 14 residues long. The germline V gene encodes CDR1 SGHRS and CDR2 YFSETQ. V shed 0 bases, J shed 1 base, and the junction held 0 bases outside the gene matches. The CDR3 region is CASSLGTGNTEAFF. DNA for the CDR3: TGCGCCAGCAGCTTGGGGACAGGGAACACTGAAGCTTTCTTT.

This rearrangement joins TRBV11-1 to TRBJ2-7, with 13 bases identical to TRBD2. CDR1 and CDR2 (germline): SGHAT, FQDESV (reference sequence). Trimming cost V 5 bases and J 6 bases; bases outside gene matches: 7. The CDR3 sequence is 15 residues long. CDR3 nucleotide sequence: TGTGCCAGCAGCGTACTAGCGGGGGGGCCAGGCGAGCAGTACTTC. Translating gives CASSVLAGGPGEQYF. The full variable domain, in which reference TRBV11-1 and TRBJ2-7 provide the parts outside the CDR3, is EAEVAQSPRYKITEKSQAVAFWCDPISGHATLYWYRQILGQGPELLVQFQDESVVDDSQLPKDRFSAERLKGVDSTLKIQPAELGDSAMYLCASSVLAGGPGEQYFGPGTRLTVT.

V and J are TRBV5-1 and TRBJ2-3; possibly TRBD2 for D (5 bases). V was clipped by 0 bases and J by 0 bases, with 14 bases between them. CDR1 is SGHRS, CDR2 YFSETQ, per germline. This CDR3 contains 17 residues. The CDR3 sequence is CASSLVAGGASTDTQYF. In DNA, the CDR3 is TGCGCCAGCAGCTTGGTCGCCGGAGGCGCTAGCACAGATACGCAGTATTTT.

The J gene is TRBJ1-1, the V gene TRBV9; D gene uncertain. The CDR3 has 13 amino acids. V was clipped by 3 bases and J by 5 bases, with 11 bases between them. Germline CDR1 reads SGDLS; CDR2 reads YYNGEE. CDR3 region: CASSEGGETEAFF. CDR3 DNA sequence: TGTGCCAGCAGCGAGGGCGGGGAGACTGAAGCTTTCTTT.

V usage is TRBV19 and J usage is TRBJ2-2; D may be TRBD1 (6 bases). The CDR3 covers 13 residues. With 4 bases removed from V and 4 bases from J, the gap between germline ends came to 7 bases. Germline CDR1 LNHDA, CDR2 SQIVND (reference sequence). CDR3 nucleotide sequence: TGTGCCAGTAGTACAGGGGTCACCGGGGAGCTGTTTTTT. Translation gives CASSTGVTGELFF.

Only one count was recorded for this clone. The genes are TRBV2 and TRBJ2-7, with a tentative D call TRBD1 (6 bases). V was trimmed by 6 bases and J by 1 base, leaving 7 bases between them. CDR3 length equals 12 residues. CDR1 and CDR2 (germline): SNHLY, FYNNEI. The CDR3: CASRQGSYEQYV. Here the CDR3 DNA reads TGTGCCAGCAGACAGGGATCCTACGAGCAGTACGTC.

V gene TRBV6-1 combines with J gene TRBJ2-3; D gene unclear. Germline V gives CDR1 MNHNS, CDR2 SASEGT. This CDR3 spans 15 amino acids. V was cut by 1 base and J by 11 bases, with 19 bases left in between. The CDR3 sequence: CASSEVGNIPLWQYF. For the CDR3, the DNA is TGTGCCAGCAGTGAAGTCGGAAATATCCCCCTTTGGCAGTATTTT.

The V call is TRBV2, the J call TRBJ1-2; possible D gene TRBD1, 5 bases. V gave up 7 bases and J gave up 7 bases, with 16 bases separating them. Germline CDR1 and CDR2: SNHLY and FYNNEI. The CDR3 consists of 13 residues. CDR3: CASTTGTVTGYTF. CDR3 nucleotides: TGTGCCAGCACCACTGGGACGGTGACTGGCTACACCTTC.

The rearrangement links TRBV11-1 to TRBJ2-5, with 7 bases lining up with TRBD2. Trimming took 7 bases from V and 5 from J; bases not matched to a gene: 13. Germline CDR1 and CDR2: SGHAT and FQDESV (reference sequence). CDR3 length: 15 amino acids. The CDR3 loop reads CASTSGTTRGETQYF. DNA for the CDR3: TGTGCCAGCACCTCCGGGACTACCAGAGGGGAGACCCAGTACTTC.

The chain has TRBV20-1 and TRBJ2-3, with no clear D. Per germline, CDR1 DFQATT and CDR2 SNEGSKA (reference sequence). Between the trimmed V and J ends, which lost 3 bases and 8 bases, there was a span of 9 bases. The CDR3 contains 11 residues. Here the CDR3 DNA reads TGCAGTGCTAGCCCCACGGGTACGCAGTATTTT. Translated: CSASPTGTQYF.